These T cell receptor beta chains were read from a single sample in a study of T cell responses to AZD1222 COVID-19 vaccine. The method was immunoSEQ multiplex PCR; TCRdb's version includes in-frame clones alone and lacks a portion of them. The table records under 45,000 clones, 88% of them present only once. Sequenced here: peripheral blood, sampled 28 days after the second dose of the MenACWY control vaccine. Receptor source: an adult who received the MenACWY meningococcal vaccine as a control. CDR3s include the opening cysteine and the closing phenylalanine or tryptophan. The order of the fields is clone size, V gene, CDR3 protein. Not all rows give a size; the values are once, few, many and, for expanded clones, a class.

size: once; V: TRBV19; CDR3: CASSIWTGNSENYGYTF
size: -; V: TRBV3-1/TRBV3-2; CDR3: CASSQDMDRGITGELFF
size: few; V: TRBV19; CDR3: CASSLGHLLRNTEAFF
size: -; V: TRBV28; CDR3: CASRTVQSNQPQHF
size: -; V: TRBV4-1; CDR3: CASSQETMGPSGRAPYEQYF
size: -; V: TRBV27; CDR3: CASSDDRAGYNEQFF
size: -; V: TRBV21-1; CDR3: CASRSGANVLTF
size: -; V: TRBV5-1; CDR3: CASSLWQTSYEQYF
size: -; V: TRBV5-1; CDR3: CASSLDYRGGNTEAFF
size: -; V: TRBV2; CDR3: CASAKGQLSYNEQFF
size: -; V: TRBV14; CDR3: CASRAGAIEKLFF
size: -; V: TRBV7-9; CDR3: CASSPTRLLGQETQYF
size: -; V: TRBV18; CDR3: CASSPAATRGEQYF
size: -; V: TRBV7-2; CDR3: CASSLGRRSHNEQFF
size: -; V: TRBV5-4; CDR3: CASSLGQSVDEQYF
size: -; V: TRBV20-1; CDR3: CSASRSNRNQPQHF
size: -; V: TRBV5-1; CDR3: CASSPILAPGFPDTQYF
size: -; V: TRBV7-9; CDR3: CASSSGEGTAADTQYF
size: -; V: TRBV30; CDR3: CAWSVLMEAGNTQYF
size: -; V: TRBV27; CDR3: CASSHGGAYSPAGNQPQHF
size: -; V: TRBV19; CDR3: CASSFRSRPGTTHTGELFF
size: -; V: TRBV5-4; CDR3: CASSLGQGVYGYTF
size: -; V: TRBV7-8; CDR3: CASSTRQGSTGELFF
size: -; V: TRBV5-6; CDR3: CASSSRGNGYTF
size: -; V: TRBV7-9; CDR3: CASSLAGTLPMGTQYF
size: -; V: TRBV5-1; CDR3: CASSPRTGGVEKLFF
size: -; V: TRBV7-9; CDR3: CASRGLAASYNEQFF
size: -; V: TRBV6-5; CDR3: CASRGPAWGTGELFF
size: few; V: TRBV7-3; CDR3: CASILIPRATNEKLFF
size: -; V: TRBV7-2; CDR3: CASSTHPAGVNTGELFF
size: -; V: TRBV5-1; CDR3: CASSLAARVHEQYF
size: -; V: TRBV27; CDR3: CASTRQGRNTGELFF
size: -; V: TRBV24-1; CDR3: CASRGGNTGELFF
size: few; V: TRBV28; CDR3: CASSLFGRRNTEAFF
size: -; V: TRBV19; CDR3: CASSGTPGLAADTQYF
size: -; V: TRBV6-5; CDR3: CASSYSSRGNTEAFF
size: -; V: TRBV7-2; CDR3: CASSLTPRVIGYEQFF
size: -; V: TRBV6-5; CDR3: CASSYSTTQTGNTIYF
size: -; V: TRBV5-4; CDR3: CASSLDGSRSYTF
size: -; V: TRBV27; CDR3: CASSFDREAPLHF